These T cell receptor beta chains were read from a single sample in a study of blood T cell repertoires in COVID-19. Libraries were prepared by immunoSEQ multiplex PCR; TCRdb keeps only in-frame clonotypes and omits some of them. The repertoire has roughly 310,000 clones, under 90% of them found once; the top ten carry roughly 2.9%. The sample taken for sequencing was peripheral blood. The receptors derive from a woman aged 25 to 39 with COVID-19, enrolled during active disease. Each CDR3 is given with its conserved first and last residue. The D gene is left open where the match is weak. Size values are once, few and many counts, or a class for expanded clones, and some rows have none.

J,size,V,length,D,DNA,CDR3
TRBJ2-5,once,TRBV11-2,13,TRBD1,TGTGCCAGCAGCCCCGGGACAGCGGAGACCCAGTACTTC,CASSPGTAETQYF
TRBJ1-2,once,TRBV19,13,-,TGTGCCAGTAGTTCTTCCGGTAACTATGGCTACACCTTC,CASSSSGNYGYTF
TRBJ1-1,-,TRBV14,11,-,TGTGCCAGTGGAGGGGACACTGAAGCTTTCTTT,CASGGDTEAFF
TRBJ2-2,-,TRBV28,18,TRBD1,TGTGCCAGCAGCCCGCTTGGGACAGGGACTTCGAACACCGGGGAGCTGTTTTTT,CASSPLGTGTSNTGELFF
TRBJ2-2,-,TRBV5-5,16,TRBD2,TGTGCCAGCAGCCTGAAGCGGGATATGAACACCGGGGAGCTGTTTTTT,CASSLKRDMNTGELFF
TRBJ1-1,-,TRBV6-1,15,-,TGTGCCAGCAGTGAAGCGAAAGGACTTAACACTGAAGCTTTCTTT,CASSEAKGLNTEAFF
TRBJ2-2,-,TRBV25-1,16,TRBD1,TGTGCCAGCAGTAGGCGGGACAGGGTAGTCGTGGAGGAGCTGTTTTTT,CASSRRDRVVVEELFF
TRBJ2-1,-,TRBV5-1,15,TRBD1,TGCGCCAGCACCCATGGTGGGACAGGGGATACTGAGCAGTTCTTC,CASTHGGTGDTEQFF
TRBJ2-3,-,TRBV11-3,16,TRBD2,TGTGCCAGCAGCTTAGTAGGCGGGAGTGGCACAGATACGCAGTATTTT,CASSLVGGSGTDTQYF
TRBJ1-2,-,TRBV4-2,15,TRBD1,TGTGCCAGCAGCCCCCGGGACAGCCTAATTTATGGCTACACCTTC,CASSPRDSLIYGYTF
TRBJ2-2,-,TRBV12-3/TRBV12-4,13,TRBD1,TGTGCCAGCAGTTTGGGGACAGTCGGGGAGCTGTTTTTT,CASSLGTVGELFF
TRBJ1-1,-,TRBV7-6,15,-,TGTGCCAGCAGCTTTACACAGGCATCGAACACTGAAGCTTTCTTT,CASSFTQASNTEAFF
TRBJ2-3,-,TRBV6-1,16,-,TGTGCCAGCAGTGAGGTTCCAGGAATTAGCACAGATACGCAGTATTTT,CASSEVPGISTDTQYF
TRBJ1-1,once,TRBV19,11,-,TGTGCCAGTAGTATCCGGGATGAAGCTTTCTTT,CASSIRDEAFF
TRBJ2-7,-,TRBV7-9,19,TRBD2,TGTGCCAGCAGCTTAGCAGGACTAGCGGCCGGAGAGTACTCCTACGAGCAGTACTTC,CASSLAGLAAGEYSYEQYF
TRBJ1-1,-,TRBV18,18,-,TGTGCCAGCTCACCAAAAGACAGACCCACCGTACAGAACACTGAAGCTTTCTTT,CASSPKDRPTVQNTEAFF
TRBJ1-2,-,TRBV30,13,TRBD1,TGTGCCTGGAGCGCACAGGGGAATTATGGCTACACCTTC,CAWSAQGNYGYTF
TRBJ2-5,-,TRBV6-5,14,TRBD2,TGTGCCAGCAGGAACCTAGCGGGAGGAGAGACCCAGTACTTC,CASRNLAGGETQYF
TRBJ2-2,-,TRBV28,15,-,TGTGCCAGCAGTAAACCGGGACACAACACCGGGGAGCTGTTTTTT,CASSKPGHNTGELFF
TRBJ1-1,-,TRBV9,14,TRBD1,TGTGCCAGTACCCCGGGACAGGGCTCAGGTGAAGCTTTCTTT,CASTPGQGSGEAFF
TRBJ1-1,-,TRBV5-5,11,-,TGTGCCAGCTCCAGGAACACTGAAGCTTTCTTT,CASSRNTEAFF
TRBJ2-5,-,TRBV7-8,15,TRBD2,TGTGCCAGCAGCTATGGCAGGACTAGCCGGGAGACCCAGTACTTC,CASSYGRTSRETQYF
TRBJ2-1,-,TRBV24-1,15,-,TGTGCCACCAGTGATGGGGGGAGCTCCTACAATGAGCAGTTCTTC,CATSDGGSSYNEQFF
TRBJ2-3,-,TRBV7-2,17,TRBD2,TGTGCCAGCAGCTTAACCGGGAGGGCGCAGAGTACAGATACGCAGTATTTT,CASSLTGRAQSTDTQYF
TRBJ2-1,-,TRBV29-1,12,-,TGCAGCGTTGGAACAGAGTACAATGAGCAGTTCTTC,CSVGTEYNEQFF
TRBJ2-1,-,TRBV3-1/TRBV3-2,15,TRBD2,TGTGCCAGCAGCCAAAGTAGCGGGAGGGCCATTGAGCAGTTCTTC,CASSQSSGRAIEQFF
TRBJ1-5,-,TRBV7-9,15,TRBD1,TGTGCCAGCAGCCCTGGGACAGGGGGACGCCAGCCCCAGCATTTT,CASSPGTGGRQPQHF
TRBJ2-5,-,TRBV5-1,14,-,TGCGCCAGCTACTCCGGGGACTCCACCCCGACCCAGTACTTC,CASYSGDSTPTQYF
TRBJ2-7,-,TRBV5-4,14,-,TGTGCCAGCAGCTCCAGGACAAACAGCTACGAGCAGTGCTTC,CASSSRTNSYEQCF
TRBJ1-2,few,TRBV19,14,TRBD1,TGTGCCAGTAGGGACAGGTCTTATAACCTTGGCTACACCTTC,CASRDRSYNLGYTF
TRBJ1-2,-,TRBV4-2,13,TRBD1,TGTGCCAGCAGCCAAGATGACAGGGGGCAGTATAACTTC,CASSQDDRGQYNF
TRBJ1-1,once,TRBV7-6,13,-,TGTGCCAGCAGCTTCCTAACGCGCACTGAAGCTTTCTTT,CASSFLTRTEAFF
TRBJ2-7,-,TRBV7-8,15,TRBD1,TGTGCCAGCAGCTTTCACGGACAGGGAAATTACGAGCAGTACTTC,CASSFHGQGNYEQYF
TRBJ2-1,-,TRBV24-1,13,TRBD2,TGTGCCACCAGTGATGGGACTAGCGATGAGCAGTTCTTC,CATSDGTSDEQFF
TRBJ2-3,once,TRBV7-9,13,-,TGTGCCAGCAAAGGGGAATGGGCAGATACGCAGTATTTT,CASKGEWADTQYF
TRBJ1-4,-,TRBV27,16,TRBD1,TGTGCCAGCAGTTTACGACTGGGGACAGGGGACGAAAAACTGTTTTTT,CASSLRLGTGDEKLFF
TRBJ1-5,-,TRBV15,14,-,TGTGCCACCGGGTTCGGACAGACCAATCAGCCCCAGCATTTT,CATGFGQTNQPQHF
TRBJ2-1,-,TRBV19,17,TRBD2,TGTGCCAGTAGTTCCACTAGCGGGAGAAGCTCCTACAATGAGCAGTTCTTC,CASSSTSGRSSYNEQFF
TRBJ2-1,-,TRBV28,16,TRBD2,TGTGCCAGCAGTACTCTGGGGACTAGCGGCGACAATGAGCAGTTCTTC,CASSTLGTSGDNEQFF
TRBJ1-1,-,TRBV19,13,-,TGTGCCAGTAGTGAACATATGAACACTGAAGCTTTCTTT,CASSEHMNTEAFF
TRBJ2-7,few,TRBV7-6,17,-,TGTGCCAGCAGCTTAGGAGGAGGGTCTCTTAGCTCCTACGAGCAGTACTTC,CASSLGGGSLSSYEQYF
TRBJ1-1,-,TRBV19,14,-,TGTGCCAGTAGTGAGGCTCGGGGGGCAACTGAAGCTTTCTTT,CASSEARGATEAFF
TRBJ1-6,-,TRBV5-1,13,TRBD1,TGCGCCAGCAGCTCGGGGACAGAGGGTTCTATCCACTTT,CASSSGTEGSIHF
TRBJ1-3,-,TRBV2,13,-,TGTGCCAGCAGTGGGGAGGCCGGAAACACCATATATTTT,CASSGEAGNTIYF
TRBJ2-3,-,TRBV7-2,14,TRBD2,TGTGCCAGCAGCTTGGGCGGGAGTCAAGATACGCAGTATTTT,CASSLGGSQDTQYF
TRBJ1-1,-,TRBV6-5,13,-,TGTGCCTCCGGCGGGGGCATGAACACTGAAGCTTTCTTT,CASGGGMNTEAFF
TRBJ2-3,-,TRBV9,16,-,TGTGCCAGCAGCGTAGGTCCAGCGCCCAGCACAGATACGCAGTATTTT,CASSVGPAPSTDTQYF
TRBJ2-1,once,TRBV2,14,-,TGTGCCAGCAGTGAAGTTTCCGGGACTCAAGAGCAGTTCTTC,CASSEVSGTQEQFF
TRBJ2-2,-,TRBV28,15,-,TGTGCCAGCAGTGCCCCGGGAGCCGGCACCGGGGAGCTGTTTTTT,CASSAPGAGTGELFF
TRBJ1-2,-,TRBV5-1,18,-,TGCGCCAGCAGCTCTGTTTCGGCAGGCGCGCGGGGATCGCCTGGCTACACCTTC,CASSSVSAGARGSPGYTF
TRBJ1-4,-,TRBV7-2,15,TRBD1,TGTGCCAGCAGCTTCGACAGGGGCAGGGGTGAAAAACTGTTTTTT,CASSFDRGRGEKLFF
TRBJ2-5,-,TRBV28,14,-,TGTGCCAGCAGTTTATGGCAGGAACAAGAGACCCAGTACTTC,CASSLWQEQETQYF
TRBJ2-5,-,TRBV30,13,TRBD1,TGTGCCTGGAGTTGGGGACAGGGAGAGACCCAGTACTTC,CAWSWGQGETQYF
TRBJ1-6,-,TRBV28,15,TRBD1,TGTGCCAGCAGTCCGACGGGACAGGGAACCTCACCCCTCCACTTT,CASSPTGQGTSPLHF
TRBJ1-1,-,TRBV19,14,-,TGTGCCAGTAGTATGGTCTTAGCCGGGGGTGAAGCTTTCTTT,CASSMVLAGGEAFF
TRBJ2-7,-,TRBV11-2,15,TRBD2,TGTGCCAGCAGGAAGATGGGCGGGAGAGATGGCGAGCAGTACTTC,CASRKMGGRDGEQYF
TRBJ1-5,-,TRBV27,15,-,TGTGCCAGCAGTTTATCCGGCGGGTTCAATCAGCCCCAGCATTTT,CASSLSGGFNQPQHF
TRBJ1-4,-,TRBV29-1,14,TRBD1,TGCAGCGTTGTATTGGGACAGGGCGGTGAAAAACTGTTTTTT,CSVVLGQGGEKLFF
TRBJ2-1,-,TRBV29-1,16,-,TGCAGCGTTGCAAGAGAGGGGGGAGGGTTTTACAATGAGCAGTTCTTC,CSVAREGGGFYNEQFF
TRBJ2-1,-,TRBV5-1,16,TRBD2,TGCGCCAGCAGCTTGGTACTAGCGGGAGATTTCAATGAGCAGTTCTTC,CASSLVLAGDFNEQFF